Following are 9 T cell receptor beta chains from one sample sequenced in a study of blood T cell repertoires in COVID-19. The table came from immunoSEQ multiplex PCR; TCRdb's copy has only in-frame clones and leaves some out. In the table there are over 120,000 clones, roughly 79% of which are singletons. The specimen was peripheral blood. These receptors were obtained from a woman between 55 and 75 years old with acute or convalescent COVID-19.

This chain joins TRBV2 and TRBJ1-1; D possibly corresponds to TRBD1 (5 bases). CDR1 SNHLY and CDR2 FYNNEI come from the germline V gene. With 5 bases removed from V and 4 bases from J, the gap between germline ends came to 14 bases. The CDR3 covers 14 residues. The CDR3 here is CASSIDSAFTEAFF. DNA of the CDR3: TGTGCCAGCAGTATCGACAGCGCATTCACTGAAGCTTTCTTT.

This chain links TRBV27 with TRBJ1-2, with D possibly TRBD1 on 6 matching bases. This CDR3 is 14 amino acids long. The V gene's germline CDR1 is MNHEY and CDR2 SMNVEV (reference sequence). Trimming removed 3 bases at V and 8 bases at J, with 16 bases between. This CDR3 is CASSLAGGAGGYTF. The CDR3 coding sequence is TGTGCCAGCAGTTTGGCTGGGGGCGCAGGGGGCTACACCTTC.

Points on this clone: The junction does not match germline at one end; this may be a read error. CDR3 DNA: TGTGTCAGCAGCCAAGGAAGGGCGGGGTACGAGCAGTACTTC. Protein sequence: CVSSQGRAGYEQYF. The rearrangement uses TRBV3-1 (or the pseudogene TRBV3-2) and TRBJ2-7, with D perhaps TRBD2 (6 bases). CDR3 length: 14 residues. The V gene's germline CDR1 is LGHDT and CDR2 YNNKEL (reference sequence).

V usage is TRBV4-2 and J usage is TRBJ2-2; D not certain. Germline assignment: CDR1 LGHNA and CDR2 YNFKEQ. The CDR3 is 13 residues long. Trimming stripped 0 bases from V and 6 bases from J, with 5 bases between. The CDR3 spells CASSQDTSGELFF. The CDR3 nucleotides are TGTGCCAGCAGCCAAGATACTTCCGGGGAGCTGTTTTTT.

The chain carries TRBV5-4 and TRBJ2-3; 9 positions agree with TRBD2. Germline V gene lookup returns CDR1 SGHNT and CDR2 YYREEE (reference sequence). The CDR3 totals 17 residues. Trimming at V came to 2 bases and at J to 5 bases, leaving 12 bases not matched to a gene. The CDR3 spells CASSFTPSSGEGDTQYF. The CDR3 DNA reads as TGTGCCAGCAGCTTTACCCCTTCTAGCGGGGAGGGAGATACGCAGTATTTT. The variable domain in full, completed from reference TRBV5-4 and TRBJ2-3, reads ETGVTQSPTHLIKTRGQQVTLRCSSQSGHNTVSWYQQALGQGPQFIFQYYREEENGRGNFPPRFSGLQFPNYSSELNVNALELDDSALYLCASSFTPSSGEGDTQYFGPGTRLTVL.

The sample holds a few counts of this clone. The V call is TRBV14, the J call TRBJ2-7, with a possible D match to TRBD2 (5 bases). Germline CDR1 reads SGHDN; CDR2 reads FVKESK. This CDR3 is built from 15 residues. V lost 2 bases to trimming and J lost 7 bases, with 18 bases between them. For the CDR3, the DNA is TGTGCCAGCAGCCAATGGCTAGCTGACCCTAAGGAGCAGTACTTC. Its translation is CASSQWLADPKEQYF.

V is TRBV27 and J is TRBJ2-1, with 10 bases lining up with TRBD2. V dropped 1 base and J dropped 0; count of bases not matched to a gene: 9. The germline V gene has CDR1 MNHEY and CDR2 SMNVEV (reference sequence). The CDR3 runs to 19 residues. The CDR3, as DNA: TGTGCCAGCAGTTTATGGGCTAGCGGGAGTTTCCGCTCCTACAATGAGCAGTTCTTC. Its protein product is CASSLWASGSFRSYNEQFF.

The chain uses TRBV3-1 (or the pseudogene TRBV3-2) and TRBJ1-2, with D possibly being TRBD1 (6 bases). This CDR3 has 15 amino acids. The V and J ends lost 7 bases and 4 bases respectively, with 19 bases between them. Looked up from germline, CDR1 is LGHDT and CDR2 is YNNKEL (reference sequence). The CDR3 here is CASNLLSTGSYGYTF. The CDR3 nucleotides are TGTGCCAGCAACCTACTGTCGACAGGATCCTATGGCTACACCTTC.

This clone was detected only once. This chain links TRBV7-3 with TRBJ2-1; 8 nucleotides match TRBD2. The CDR3 extends over 15 amino acids. The J segment lost 5 bases and the V segment lost 4 bases, leaving 7 bases of the junction unmatched. Germline V CDR1 and CDR2: SGHTA, FQGTGA. CDR3 nucleotide sequence: TGTGCCAGCAGCTCCACGAGCGGGAGAAACAATGAGCAGTTCTTC. Translation: CASSSTSGRNNEQFF.